Described below is a single T cell receptor (beta chain) sequence and its context. With V trimmed by 0 bases and J by 5 bases, 3 bases remained unmatched. There are 15 residues in the CDR3. CDR1 and CDR2 from the germline V gene are SGHTA and FQGNSA. The sample is drawn from a study of blood T cell repertoires in COVID-19. Study as a whole: Both acute and convalescent COVID-19 samples were obtained from the United States, Italy and Spain. In each case, the material was cDNA or gDNA derived from T cells, B-cell-depleted T cells, or PBMCs.

The protocol was immunoSEQ multiplex PCR, while the TCRdb copy is restricted to in-frame clones and leaves out a portion. The top ten clones hold 7.5% of a sample with under 150,000 clones, around four fifths of them seen once. This sequence originates from a man in his 70s with active or convalescent COVID-19. The V gene is TRBV7-2, the J gene TRBJ2-1; 8 nucleotides align to TRBD1. The sample was peripheral blood. The CDR3 DNA sequence: TGTGCCAGCAGCTTAGCGGACAGGGTCCACAATGAGCAGTTCTTC. Its translation is CASSLADRVHNEQFF.